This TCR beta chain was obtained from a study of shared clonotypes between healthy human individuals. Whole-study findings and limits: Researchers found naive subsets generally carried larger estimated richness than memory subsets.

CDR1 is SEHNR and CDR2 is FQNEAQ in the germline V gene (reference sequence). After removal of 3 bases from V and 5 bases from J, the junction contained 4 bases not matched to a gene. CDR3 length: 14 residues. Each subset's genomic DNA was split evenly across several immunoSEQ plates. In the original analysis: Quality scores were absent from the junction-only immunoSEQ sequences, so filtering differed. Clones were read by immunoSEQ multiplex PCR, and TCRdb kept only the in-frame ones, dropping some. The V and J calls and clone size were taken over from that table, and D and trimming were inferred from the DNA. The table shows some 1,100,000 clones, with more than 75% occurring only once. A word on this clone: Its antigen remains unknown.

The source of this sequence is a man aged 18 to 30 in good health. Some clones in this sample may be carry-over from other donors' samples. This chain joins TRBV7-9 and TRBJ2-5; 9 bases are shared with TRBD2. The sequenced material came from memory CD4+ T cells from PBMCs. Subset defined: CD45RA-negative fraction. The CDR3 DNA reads TGTGCCAGCAGCTTGGGACTAGCATCTGAGACCCAGTACTTC. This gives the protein CASSLGLASETQYF.